This is a list of T cell receptor beta chains from one sample in a study of T-cell reconstitution after alpha-beta-depleted transplantation in children. TCRdb ran MiXCR on the PCR reads and lists one entry per CDR3 protein. The sample lists 180,000 or so distinct CDR3 sequences; roughly 6% were seen once. The source material was PBMCs, sampled before TCRalphabeta/CD19-depleted stem cell transplant. The receptors here all came from a girl less than two years old with combined immunodeficiency, due to receive a stem cell transplant. Both conserved end residues are part of each CDR3.

V gene: TRBV5-6; J gene: TRBJ1-1; CDR3 length: 14; CDR3 protein: CASSFFRLNTEAFF
V gene: TRBV19; J gene: TRBJ1-1; CDR3 length: 17; CDR3 protein: CAGITGSYREGSTEAFF
V gene: TRBV10-3; J gene: TRBJ2-2; CDR3 length: 13; CDR3 protein: CAITQRSPGELFF
V gene: TRBV4-1; J gene: TRBJ1-6; CDR3 length: 16; CDR3 protein: CASSQPPGLANSPLHF
V gene: TRBV20-1; J gene: TRBJ2-1; CDR3 length: 14; CDR3 protein: CSALRGGLSNEQFF
V gene: TRBV7-2; J gene: TRBJ2-1; CDR3 length: 16; CDR3 protein: CASSAFAGGSYNEQFF
V gene: TRBV12-5; J gene: TRBJ2-3; CDR3 length: 15; CDR3 protein: CASGPGQSSTDTQYF
V gene: TRBV25-1; J gene: TRBJ2-7; CDR3 length: 12; CDR3 protein: CASSAGSYEQYF
V gene: TRBV6-2/TRBV6-3; J gene: TRBJ2-1; CDR3 length: 17; CDR3 protein: CASSYFFVTSGSLKQFF
V gene: TRBV4-1; J gene: TRBJ2-3; CDR3 length: 19; CDR3 protein: CASSQRGWMTPGITDTQYF
V gene: TRBV24-1; J gene: TRBJ2-1; CDR3 length: 11; CDR3 protein: CATSDSNEQFF
V gene: TRBV5-1; J gene: TRBJ2-5; CDR3 length: 15; CDR3 protein: CASSLNPDSQETQYF